Shown below are 20 T cell receptor beta chains from a single sample sequenced in a study of T cell changes during pregnancy in multiple sclerosis. This table comes from immunoSEQ multiplex PCR, and its TCRdb copy is limited to in-frame clones, with some not included. The sample records tens of thousands of clones, around 90% being singletons. This specimen consisted of CD4+ T cells from peripheral blood mononuclear cells, obtained in the first trimester of pregnancy. The origin of the receptors is a female donor with multiple sclerosis, enrolled in a pregnancy study.

The chain carries TRBV27 and TRBJ2-7; possible D gene TRBD2, 6 bases. The CDR3 is 14 amino acids. The V gene lost 5 bases and the J gene lost 5 bases, with 16 bases spanning the gap. Germline V CDR1 and CDR2: MNHEY, SMNVEV (reference sequence). In DNA, the CDR3 is TGTGCCAGCAGTCTAACGGGACTCATCGACGAGCAGTACTTC. It specifies CASSLTGLIDEQYF.

The V gene is TRBV6-5, the J gene TRBJ1-6; unclear D gene. V shed 0 bases and J shed 3 bases, with 6 bases lying between them. This CDR3 comprises 15 residues. Germline V CDR1 and CDR2: MNHEY, SVGAGI. The CDR3, as DNA: TGTGCCAGCAGTTACTCACGGAGCTATAATTCACCCCTCCACTTT. Translating it yields CASSYSRSYNSPLHF.

The chain joins TRBV29-1 to TRBJ2-7, with 9 bases that match TRBD1. V trimming: 6 bases; J trimming: 7 bases; junction bases outside the gene matches: 13. Germline V gene sequence: CDR1 SQVTM, CDR2 ANQGSEA. The CDR3 totals 14 residues. CDR3 residues: CSVENRDRELEQYF. CDR3 nucleotides: TGCAGCGTCGAAAACCGGGACAGGGAATTAGAGCAGTACTTC.

This chain connects TRBV7-9 to TRBJ2-7, with 7 bases matching TRBD2. The trim removed 1 base at V and 12 bases at J, leaving 12 bases unmatched. This CDR3 is built from 14 residues. The germline V gene encodes CDR1 SEHNR and CDR2 FQNEAQ (reference sequence). Written as DNA, the CDR3 is TGTGCCAGCAGCTTAGTGGGGGGGGACGCAAACCCGTACTTC. Its protein is CASSLVGGDANPYF.

This chain uses TRBV7-3 with TRBJ1-1, with a weak D call TRBD1 (6 bases). Germline V gene lookup returns CDR1 SGHTA and CDR2 FQGTGA. Between the trimmed V and J ends, which lost 2 bases and 1 base, there was a span of 8 bases. The CDR3 has 14 residues. The CDR3 nucleotides read TGTGCCAGCAGCTTAGCAGGGGCGAACACTGAAGCTTTCTTT. This codes for CASSLAGANTEAFF.

The chain combines TRBV11-3 with TRBJ2-5; 7 positions agree with TRBD1. This CDR3 spans 14 amino acids. Unmatched junction bases numbered 8, after V lost 4 bases and J lost 6 bases. Per germline, CDR1 SGHNT and CDR2 YENEEA. Written as DNA, the CDR3 is TGTGCCAGCAGCTCCAACAGGGGTGGTCAGACCCAGTACTTC. Translated: CASSSNRGGQTQYF.

The rearrangement uses TRBV7-2 and TRBJ2-5, with D perhaps matching TRBD1 (6 bases). The CDR3 has 15 amino acids. CDR1 is SGHTA and CDR2 is FQGNSA in the germline V gene. Between the trimmed V and J ends, which lost 5 bases and 4 bases, there was a span of 17 bases. The CDR3 DNA sequence: TGTGCCAGCAGCCTGAATGTGGGGGCTGGAGAGACCCAGTACTTC. It translates to CASSLNVGAGETQYF.

The genes are TRBV11-3 and TRBJ2-1; weak D call: TRBD1 (6 bases). The CDR3 spans 14 residues. V dropped 3 bases and J dropped 8 bases, with 14 bases sitting between them. The germline V gene encodes CDR1 SGHNT and CDR2 YENEEA. CDR3 DNA sequence: TGTGCCAGCAGCTTCAACAGGGTTTCCGATGAGCAGTTCTTC. This codes for CASSFNRVSDEQFF.

The V call is TRBV28, the J call TRBJ1-4; 8 bases match TRBD1. The CDR3 has 12 amino acids. Trimming cost V 10 bases and J 4 bases; bases outside gene matches: 2. Germline V lookup: CDR1 MDHEN, CDR2 SYDVKM. DNA of the CDR3: TGTGCCACAGGACAGGGTAATGAAAAACTGTTTTTT. Encoded protein: CATGQGNEKLFF.

Of note for this clone: At one of its ends the junction is not consistent with the germline gene, which may arise from a read error. The CDR3 DNA sequence: TGTGCTAGCAGCTTTGGACAGGGGGCCTCCTACGAGCAGTACTTC. It yields the protein CASSFGQGASYEQYF. The rearrangement uses TRBV7-7 and TRBJ2-7, with TRBD1 identical over 11 bases. The length of the CDR3 is 15 residues. The germline gives CDR1 SSHAT, CDR2 FNYEAQ (reference sequence).

The chain uses TRBV6-5 and TRBJ2-5; D gene unclear. Germline CDR1 and CDR2: MNHEY and SVGAGI. The CDR3 runs to 16 residues. Trimming left V 0 bases short and J 1 base short, with 12 bases between. Written as DNA, the CDR3 is TGTGCCAGCAGTTACTCCCAGGCAACCCTCCAAGAGACCCAGTACTTC. Translating it yields CASSYSQATLQETQYF.

The DNA of the CDR3 is TGTGCCAGCAGCTTAGAACTAGCGGGGGGGCCCGAGCAGTACTTC. It specifies CASSLELAGGPEQYF. The chain couples TRBV11-2 to TRBJ2-7; TRBD2 matches at 13 bases. Germline-derived CDR1 and CDR2 are SGHAT and FQNNGV. The CDR3 runs to 15 residues. After removal of 0 bases from V and 6 bases from J, the junction contained 2 bases not matched to a gene.

The chain links TRBV6-1 to TRBJ2-5, with a tentative D call TRBD2 (5 bases). Trimming removed 2 bases at V and 2 bases at J, with 9 bases between. Germline lookup yields CDR1 MNHNS and CDR2 SASEGT. The CDR3 has 14 residues. Here the CDR3 reads CASSELARQETQYF. CDR3 coding DNA: TGTGCCAGCAGTGAACTAGCCCGACAAGAGACCCAGTACTTC.

The chain uses TRBV14 and TRBJ1-2; tentative D call: TRBD1 (5 bases). The CDR3 length is 15 residues. V lost 4 bases to trimming and J lost 7 bases, with 19 bases between them. Looked up from germline, CDR1 is SGHDN and CDR2 is FVKESK. The CDR3 reads CASSRSGLRSGGYTF. CDR3 nucleotide sequence: TGTGCCAGCAGCCGGTCGGGACTCAGAAGCGGTGGCTACACCTTC.

The rearrangement joins TRBV6-6 to TRBJ2-7; a possible D gene is TRBD2 (5 bases). The CDR3 has 13 residues. Trimming cost V 4 bases and J 2 bases, with 9 bases left between them. In germline, CDR1 is MNHNY, CDR2 SVGAGI (reference sequence). The CDR3 loop reads CASSSGSTYEQYF. Here the CDR3 DNA reads TGTGCCAGCAGTTCGGGAAGCACCTACGAGCAGTACTTC.

The chain couples TRBV6-1 to TRBJ1-5; 8 bases map to TRBD1. CDR3 size: 13 residues. The germline V gene has CDR1 MNHNS and CDR2 SASEGT. V lost 8 bases and J lost 7; bases outside the gene matches: 7. The CDR3, as DNA: TGTGCCAGCTACGGACAGGGAGGACAGCCCCAGCATTTT. As protein: CASYGQGGQPQHF.

The V call is TRBV7-9, the J call TRBJ2-3, with 12 positions matching TRBD2. Germline V CDR1 and CDR2: SEHNR, FQNEAQ (reference sequence). This CDR3 spans 18 amino acids. With V trimmed by 2 bases and J by 1 base, 7 bases remained unmatched. The CDR3 DNA is TGTGCCAGCAGCTTAACTAGCGGGAGGAGCCCGGGCACAGATACGCAGTATTTT. It yields the protein CASSLTSGRSPGTDTQYF.

This chain links TRBV10-1 with TRBJ2-2; 9 positions match TRBD2. The CDR3 has 15 amino acids. CDR1 and CDR2 (germline): WNHNN, SYGVQD (reference sequence). V lost 0 bases to trimming and J lost 6 bases; unmatched junction nucleotides: 2. The CDR3 reads CASSESAGGPGELFF. As DNA, the CDR3 is TGCGCCAGCAGTGAGTCGGCGGGGGGGCCCGGGGAGCTGTTTTTT.

This chain joins TRBV6-5 and TRBJ1-1; D is possibly TRBD1 (5 bases). This CDR3 has 13 residues. V shed 6 bases and J shed 6 bases, with 14 bases lying between them. Germline CDR1 reads MNHEY; CDR2 reads SVGAGI. The CDR3 loop is CASRRGGVAEAFF. The CDR3 coding sequence is TGTGCCAGCAGGCGCGGGGGGGTGGCTGAAGCTTTCTTT.

V usage is TRBV13 and J usage is TRBJ2-1; the D gene is possibly TRBD2 (5 bases). Trimming cost V 5 bases and J 1 base, with 12 bases left between them. The CDR3 consists of 15 residues. Germline lookup yields CDR1 PRHDT and CDR2 FYEKMQ (reference sequence). The CDR3, as DNA: TGTGCCAGCAGCCCGAGACGGACTTCCTACAATGAGCAGTTCTTC. Translation: CASSPRRTSYNEQFF. Full variable domain (remainder filled in from reference TRBV13 and TRBJ2-1): AAGVIQSPRHLIKEKRETATLKCYPIPRHDTVYWYQQGPGQDPQFLISFYEKMQSDKGSIPDRFSAQQFSDYHSELNMSSLELGDSALYFCASSPRRTSYNEQFFGPGTRLTVL.